The T cell receptor (beta chain) described here comes from a study of T-cell memory formation after mild COVID-19. Background on the study: Largely, the TCR clusters proved donor specific. Regarding the study as a whole: CD4+ contracting clones were mainly CM and EM; CD8+ ones, EMRA. A balance of CD4 and CD8 characterized clones contracting day 15 to 85, whereas later expanders leaned CD4+.

On this clonotype itself: No antigen is known for it.

5'RACE with constant-segment primers yielded barcoded, UMI-tagged TCR alpha and TCR beta cDNA libraries. From the 5' RACE reads, TCRdb called clonotypes with MiXCR, one entry per CDR3 protein. The table includes some 150,000 distinct CDR3 sequences, almost 25% detected once. Unmatched junction bases numbered 9, after V lost 4 bases and J lost 4 bases. Germline V gene sequence: CDR1 MNHNY, CDR2 SVGAGI (reference sequence). This CDR3 has 15 amino acids. The sequencing sample was made of PBMCs or a T cell subset sorted from them (not recorded which). V and J are TRBV6-6 and TRBJ1-2; TRBD1 matches at 7 bases. The clonotype comes from an adult woman who had mild COVID-19 (a few samples of this study predate the infection). Cell type and time point are not known. As DNA, the CDR3 is TGTGCCAGCAGTTCCGACAGGGAAGGGGTCTATGGCTACACCTTC. Amino acids: CASSSDREGVYGYTF.